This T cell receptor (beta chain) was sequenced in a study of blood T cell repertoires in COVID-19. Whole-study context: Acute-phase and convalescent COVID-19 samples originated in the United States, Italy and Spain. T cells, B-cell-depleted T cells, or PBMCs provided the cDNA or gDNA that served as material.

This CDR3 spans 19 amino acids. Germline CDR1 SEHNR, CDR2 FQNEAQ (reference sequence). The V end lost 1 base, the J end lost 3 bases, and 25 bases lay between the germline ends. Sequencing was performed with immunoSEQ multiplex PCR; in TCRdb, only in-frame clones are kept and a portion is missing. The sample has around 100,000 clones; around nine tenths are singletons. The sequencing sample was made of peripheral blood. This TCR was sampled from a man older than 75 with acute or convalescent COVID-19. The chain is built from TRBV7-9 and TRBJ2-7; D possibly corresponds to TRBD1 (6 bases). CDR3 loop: CASSLDVRGRTQRIYEQYF. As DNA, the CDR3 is TGTGCCAGCAGCTTAGATGTCAGGGGTCGGACTCAAAGGATCTACGAGCAGTACTTC.